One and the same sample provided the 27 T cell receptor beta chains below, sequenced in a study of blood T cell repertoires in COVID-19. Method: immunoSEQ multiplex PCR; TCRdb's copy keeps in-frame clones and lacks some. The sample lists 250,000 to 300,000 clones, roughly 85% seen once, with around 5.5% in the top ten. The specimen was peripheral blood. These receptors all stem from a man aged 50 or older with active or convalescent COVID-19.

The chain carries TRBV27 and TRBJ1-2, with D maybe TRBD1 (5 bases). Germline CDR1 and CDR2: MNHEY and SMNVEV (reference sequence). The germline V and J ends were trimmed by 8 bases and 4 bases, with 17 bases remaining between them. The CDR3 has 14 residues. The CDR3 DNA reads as TGTGCCAGCGCTCGGGGGAACATCGGCTATGGCTACACCTTC. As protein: CASARGNIGYGYTF.

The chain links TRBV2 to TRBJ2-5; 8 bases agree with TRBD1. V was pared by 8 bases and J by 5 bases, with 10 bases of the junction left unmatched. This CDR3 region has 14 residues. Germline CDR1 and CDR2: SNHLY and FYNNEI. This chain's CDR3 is CASAQGRGQETQYF. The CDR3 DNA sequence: TGTGCCAGCGCCCAAGGCAGGGGGCAGGAGACCCAGTACTTC.

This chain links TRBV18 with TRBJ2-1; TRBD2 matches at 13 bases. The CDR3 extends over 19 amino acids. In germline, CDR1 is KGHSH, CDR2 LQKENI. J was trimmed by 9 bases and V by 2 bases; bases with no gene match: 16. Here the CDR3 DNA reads TGTGCCAGCTCACCAAACTCCAACCTGGGGACTAGCGGGATGGGTGAGCAGTTCTTC. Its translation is CASSPNSNLGTSGMGEQFF.

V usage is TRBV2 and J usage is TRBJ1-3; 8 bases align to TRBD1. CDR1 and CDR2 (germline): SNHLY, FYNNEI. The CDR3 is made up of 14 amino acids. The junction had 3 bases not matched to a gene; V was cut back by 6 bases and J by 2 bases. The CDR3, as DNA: TGTGCCAGCAGCCTGACAGGGGCTGGAAACACCATATATTTT. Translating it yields CASSLTGAGNTIYF.

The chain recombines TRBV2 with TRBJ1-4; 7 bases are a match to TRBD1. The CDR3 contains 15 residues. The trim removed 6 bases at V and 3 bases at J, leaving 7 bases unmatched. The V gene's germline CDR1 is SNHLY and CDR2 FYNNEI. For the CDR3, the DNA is TGTGCCAGCAGACTGCGGACAGGTGCTAATGAAAAACTGTTTTTT. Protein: CASRLRTGANEKLFF.

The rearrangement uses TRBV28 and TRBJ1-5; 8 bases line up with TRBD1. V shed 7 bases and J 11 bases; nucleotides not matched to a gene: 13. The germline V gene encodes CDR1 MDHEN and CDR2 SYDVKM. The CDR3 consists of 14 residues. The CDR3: CASTTGGTIIAQHF. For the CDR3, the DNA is TGTGCCAGCACCACAGGGGGGACAATCATAGCCCAGCATTTT.

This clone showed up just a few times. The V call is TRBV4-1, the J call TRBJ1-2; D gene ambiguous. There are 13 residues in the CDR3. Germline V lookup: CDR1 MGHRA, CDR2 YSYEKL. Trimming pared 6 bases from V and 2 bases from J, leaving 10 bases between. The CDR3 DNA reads TGCGCCAGCAGTATCCCGGGGAACTATGGCTACACCTTC. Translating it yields CASSIPGNYGYTF.

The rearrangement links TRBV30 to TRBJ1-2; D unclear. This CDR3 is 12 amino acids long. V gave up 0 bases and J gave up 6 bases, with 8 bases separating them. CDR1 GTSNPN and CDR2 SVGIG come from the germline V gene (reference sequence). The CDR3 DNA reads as TGTGCCTGGAGTGTAGCGGGCAATGGCTACACCTTC. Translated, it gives CAWSVAGNGYTF.

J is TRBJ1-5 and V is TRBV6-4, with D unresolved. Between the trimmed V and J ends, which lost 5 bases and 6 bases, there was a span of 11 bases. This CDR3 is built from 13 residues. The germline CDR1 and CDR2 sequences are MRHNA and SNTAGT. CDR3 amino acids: CASSPDPGQPQHF. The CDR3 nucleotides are TGTGCCAGCAGTCCTGACCCGGGTCAGCCCCAGCATTTT.

The CDR3 coding sequence is TGTGCCAGCAACACAGGGGGCGCTAGGAACTATGGCTACACCTTC. This gives the protein CASNTGGARNYGYTF. V gene TRBV7-8 combines with J gene TRBJ1-2, with TRBD1 matching 9 bases. The CDR3 sequence is 15 residues long. The V gene end was trimmed by 7 bases and the J gene end by 2 bases; junction bases not matched to a gene: 8. Germline CDR1 is SGHVS and CDR2 is FQNEAQ.

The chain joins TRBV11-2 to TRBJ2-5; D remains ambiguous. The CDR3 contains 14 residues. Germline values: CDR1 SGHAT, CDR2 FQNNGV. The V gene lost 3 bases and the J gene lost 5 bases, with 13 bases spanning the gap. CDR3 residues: CASSLRSVLETQYF. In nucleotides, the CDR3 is TGTGCCAGCAGCTTGAGGAGCGTGTTGGAGACCCAGTACTTC.

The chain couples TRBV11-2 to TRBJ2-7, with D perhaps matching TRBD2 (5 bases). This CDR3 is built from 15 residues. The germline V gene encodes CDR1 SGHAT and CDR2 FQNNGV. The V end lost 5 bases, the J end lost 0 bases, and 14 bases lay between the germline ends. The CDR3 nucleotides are TGTGCCAGCAGCATAAGACTGGGGAGCTCCTACGAGCAGTACTTC. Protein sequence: CASSIRLGSSYEQYF.

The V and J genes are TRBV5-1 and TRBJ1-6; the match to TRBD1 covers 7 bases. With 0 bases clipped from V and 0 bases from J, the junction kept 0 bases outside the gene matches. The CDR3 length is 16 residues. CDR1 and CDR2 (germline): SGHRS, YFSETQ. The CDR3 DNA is TGCGCCAGCAGCTTGGGGGACAGCTCCTATAATTCACCCCTCCACTTT. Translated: CASSLGDSSYNSPLHF.

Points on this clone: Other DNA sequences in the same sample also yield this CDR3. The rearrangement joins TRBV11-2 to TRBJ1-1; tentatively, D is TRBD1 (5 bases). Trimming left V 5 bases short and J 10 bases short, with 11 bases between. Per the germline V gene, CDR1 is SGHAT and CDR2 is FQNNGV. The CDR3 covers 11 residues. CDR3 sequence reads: CASSPQGGAFF. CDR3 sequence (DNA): TGTGCCAGCAGCCCCCAGGGTGGAGCTTTCTTT.

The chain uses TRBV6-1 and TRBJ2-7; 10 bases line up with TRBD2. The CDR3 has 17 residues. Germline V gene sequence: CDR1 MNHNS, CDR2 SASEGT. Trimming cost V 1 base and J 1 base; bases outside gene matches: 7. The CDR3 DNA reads TGTGCCAGCAGTGAAGGGCTAGCGGGAGCGGTATCCTACGAGCAGTACTTC. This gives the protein CASSEGLAGAVSYEQYF.

The CDR3: CASNFDGVTDTQYF. The DNA of the CDR3 is TGTGCCAGCAACTTCGACGGGGTAACAGATACGCAGTATTTT. The V call is TRBV5-4, the J call TRBJ2-3; perhaps TRBD2 as D (5 bases). Germline V gene sequence: CDR1 SGHNT, CDR2 YYREEE (reference sequence). The CDR3 runs to 14 residues. The ends were cut back, 6 bases at V and 3 bases at J, with 14 bases in the middle.

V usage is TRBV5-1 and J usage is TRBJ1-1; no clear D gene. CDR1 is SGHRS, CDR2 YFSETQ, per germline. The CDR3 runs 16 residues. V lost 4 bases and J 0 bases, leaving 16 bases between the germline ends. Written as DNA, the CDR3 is TGCGCCAGCAGCCCCCTGGGAGATGGGATGAACACTGAAGCTTTCTTT. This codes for CASSPLGDGMNTEAFF.

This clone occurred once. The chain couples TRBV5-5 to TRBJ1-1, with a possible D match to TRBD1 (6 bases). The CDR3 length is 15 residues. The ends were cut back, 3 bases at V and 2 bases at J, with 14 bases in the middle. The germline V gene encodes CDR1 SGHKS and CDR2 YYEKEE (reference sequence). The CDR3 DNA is TGTGCCAGCAGCTCCAGGGGCATAGGCAACACTGAAGCTTTCTTT. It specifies CASSSRGIGNTEAFF.

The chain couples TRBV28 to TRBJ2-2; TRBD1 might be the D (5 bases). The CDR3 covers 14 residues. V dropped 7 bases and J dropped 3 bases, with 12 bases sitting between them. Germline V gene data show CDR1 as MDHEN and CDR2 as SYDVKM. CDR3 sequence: CASNRQGYTGELFF. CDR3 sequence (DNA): TGTGCCAGCAATCGGCAGGGCTACACCGGGGAGCTGTTTTTT.

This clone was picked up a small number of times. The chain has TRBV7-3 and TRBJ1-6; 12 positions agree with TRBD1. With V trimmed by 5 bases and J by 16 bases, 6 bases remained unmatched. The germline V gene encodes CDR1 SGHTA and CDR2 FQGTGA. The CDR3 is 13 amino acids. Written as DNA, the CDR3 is TGTGCCAGCAGCCCGGGGACAGGGGGCCATCTCCACTTT. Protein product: CASSPGTGGHLHF.

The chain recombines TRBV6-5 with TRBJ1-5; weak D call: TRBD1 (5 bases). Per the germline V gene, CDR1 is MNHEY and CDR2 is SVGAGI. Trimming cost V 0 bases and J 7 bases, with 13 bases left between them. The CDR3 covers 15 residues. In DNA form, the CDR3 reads TGTGCCAGCAGTTACTCGGGGACTTCCCGGCAGCCCCAGCATTTT. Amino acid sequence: CASSYSGTSRQPQHF.

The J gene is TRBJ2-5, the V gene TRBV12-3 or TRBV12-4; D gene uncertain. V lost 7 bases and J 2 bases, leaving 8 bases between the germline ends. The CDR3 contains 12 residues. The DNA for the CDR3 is TGTGCCAGCACCCCCGGTCAAGAGACCCAGTACTTC. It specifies CASTPGQETQYF.

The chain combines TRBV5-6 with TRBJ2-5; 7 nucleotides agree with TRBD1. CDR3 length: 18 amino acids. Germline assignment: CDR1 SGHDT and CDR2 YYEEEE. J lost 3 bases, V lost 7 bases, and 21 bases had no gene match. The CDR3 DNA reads TGTGCCAGCTTATATATGGGGGTATACGGGACAGAGAAAGAGACCCAGTACTTC. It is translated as CASLYMGVYGTEKETQYF.

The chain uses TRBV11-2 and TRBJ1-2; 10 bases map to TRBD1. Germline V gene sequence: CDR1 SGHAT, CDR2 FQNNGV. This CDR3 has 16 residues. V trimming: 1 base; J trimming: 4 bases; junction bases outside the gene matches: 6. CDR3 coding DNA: TGTGCCAGCAGCTTAGTCGGGACAGGGGTTATCTATGGCTACACCTTC. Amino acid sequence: CASSLVGTGVIYGYTF.

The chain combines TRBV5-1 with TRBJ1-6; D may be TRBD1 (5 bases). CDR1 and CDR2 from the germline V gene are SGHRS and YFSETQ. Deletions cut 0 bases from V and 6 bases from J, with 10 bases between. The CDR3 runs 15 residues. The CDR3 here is CASSLEPGGNSPLHF. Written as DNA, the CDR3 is TGCGCCAGCAGCTTGGAACCGGGGGGTAATTCACCCCTCCACTTT.

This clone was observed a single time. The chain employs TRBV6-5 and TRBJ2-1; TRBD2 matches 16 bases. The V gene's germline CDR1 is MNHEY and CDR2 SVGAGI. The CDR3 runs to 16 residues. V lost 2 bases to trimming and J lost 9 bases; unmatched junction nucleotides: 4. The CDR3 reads CASSYRGTSGRVEQFF. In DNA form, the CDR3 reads TGTGCCAGCAGTTACCGGGGGACTAGCGGGAGGGTTGAGCAGTTCTTC.

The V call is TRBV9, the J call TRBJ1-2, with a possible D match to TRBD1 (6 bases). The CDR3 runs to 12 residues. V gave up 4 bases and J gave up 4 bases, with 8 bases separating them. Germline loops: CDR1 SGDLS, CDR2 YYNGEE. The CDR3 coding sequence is TGTGCCAGCAGCCCACAGGGCTATGGCTACACCTTC. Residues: CASSPQGYGYTF.